These 12 T cell receptor beta chains share one sample of origin, sequenced in a study of human T cells and chemical hapten exposure. As for time point: pre-sensitization, week 0. Treatment given: therapeutic diphenylcyclopropenone sensitization with weekly scalp DPC. One entry per CDR3 protein, called by TCRdb with MiXCR from the RACE reads. The repertoire consists of around 200,000 distinct CDR3 sequences, with approximately 31% occurring once and the leading ten covering less than 3%. The source was whole blood, collected in connection with sensitization to the hapten diphenylcyclopropenone (DPC). These receptors came from a woman aged 30 to 39 with alopecia areata. Some clones in this sample may be carry-over from other donors' samples.

This clonotype was picked up a small number of times. V is TRBV5-4 and J is TRBJ2-3; D not resolved. The CDR3 runs to 14 residues. Germline CDR1 SGHNT, CDR2 YYREEE (reference sequence). Between the trimmed V and J ends, which lost 2 bases and 2 bases, there was a span of 9 bases. CDR3 nucleotide sequence: TGTGCCAGCAGCTTCACTCCCTCCACAGATACGCAGTATTTT. Its translation is CASSFTPSTDTQYF.

The chain is built from TRBV4-1 and TRBJ2-3, with D maybe TRBD1 (6 bases). Germline assignment: CDR1 MGHRA and CDR2 YSYEKL. Trimming removed 4 bases from V and 6 bases from J, with 14 bases in between. This CDR3 contains 14 residues. The CDR3: CASSLEGDMDTQYF. CDR3 DNA sequence: TGCGCCAGCAGCCTAGAAGGGGACATGGATACGCAGTATTTT.

The genes are TRBV5-1 and TRBJ2-5; 9 bases match TRBD1. V shed 2 bases, J shed 4 bases, and the junction held 6 bases outside the gene matches. The CDR3 is 15 residues long. The germline V gene encodes CDR1 SGHRS and CDR2 YFSETQ. CDR3 loop: CASSFGDRGAETQYF. DNA of the CDR3: TGCGCCAGCAGCTTTGGAGACAGGGGGGCAGAGACCCAGTACTTC.

The CDR3 DNA sequence: TGCAGTGCTAGGGGACAGGGGCAAGAGACCCAGTACTTC. This translates into CSARGQGQETQYF. The rearrangement links TRBV20-1 to TRBJ2-5; 10 nucleotides agree with TRBD1. V lost 3 bases, J lost 2 bases, and 0 bases stayed unmatched. The CDR3 has 13 residues. Germline CDR1 reads DFQATT; CDR2 reads SNEGSKA (reference sequence).

The CDR3 protein is CASSLLAGGYNEQFF. The CDR3 DNA reads TGTGCCAGCAGTCTACTAGCGGGAGGGTACAATGAGCAGTTCTTC. The rearrangement uses TRBV6-2 or TRBV6-3 and TRBJ2-1, with 13 bases aligning to TRBD2. Looked up from germline, CDR1 is MNHEY and CDR2 is SVGEGT. Trimming cost V 5 bases and J 4 bases; bases outside gene matches: 2. The CDR3 is 15 residues long.

The gene calls are TRBV6-2 or TRBV6-3 and TRBJ2-2; no clear D gene. Trimming shortened V by 5 bases and J by 7 bases, and 11 bases separated the two germline ends. The CDR3 loop spans 13 amino acids. Germline V CDR1 and CDR2: MNHEY, SVGEGT. The CDR3 nucleotides read TGTGCCAGCAGTAACGCGGAACACGGGGAGCTGTTTTTT. It codes for CASSNAEHGELFF.

This clonotype was found a few times. This chain connects TRBV20-1 to TRBJ1-2; no definite D call. The CDR3 has 14 amino acids. Between the trimmed V and J ends, which lost 0 bases and 5 bases, there was a span of 13 bases. Germline V gene lookup returns CDR1 DFQATT and CDR2 SNEGSKA (reference sequence). The CDR3 coding sequence is TGCAGTGCTAGAGATGCTAGGGTCAATTATGGCTACACCTTC. Encoded protein: CSARDARVNYGYTF.

This clonotype was recorded a few times. This chain joins TRBV28 and TRBJ2-5; perhaps TRBD1 as D (5 bases). CDR1 MDHEN and CDR2 SYDVKM come from the germline V gene. The CDR3 runs to 13 residues. V lost 7 bases and J 5 bases, leaving 14 bases between the germline ends. CDR3: CASNPGSRETQYF. CDR3 in DNA: TGTGCCAGCAACCCAGGGTCAAGGGAGACCCAGTACTTC. Based on the CDR3 plus reference TRBV28 and TRBJ2-5, the full variable domain is DVKVTQSSRYLVKRTGEKVFLECVQDMDHENMFWYRQDPGLGLRLIYFSYDVKMKEKGDIPEGYSVSREKKERFSLILESASTNQTSMYLCASNPGSRETQYFGPGTRLLVL.

The table lists this clonotype with many counts. This chain uses TRBV14 with TRBJ2-7, with 9 bases aligning to TRBD1. The CDR3 is 15 residues long. With 7 bases clipped from V and 5 bases from J, the junction kept 12 bases outside the gene matches. Per germline, CDR1 SGHDN and CDR2 FVKESK. The CDR3 DNA is TGTGCCAGCACCCCCATGGGGACAGGGTTCAACGAGCAGTACTTC. Translated, it gives CASTPMGTGFNEQYF.

The V call is TRBV28, the J call TRBJ1-1; weak D call: TRBD1 (5 bases). Trimming took 4 bases from V and 11 from J, leaving 23 bases between them. The CDR3 covers 15 residues. The V gene's germline CDR1 is MDHEN and CDR2 SYDVKM. The CDR3 reads CASSSPGRDLAGAFF. The DNA for the CDR3 is TGTGCCAGCAGTTCGCCGGGACGGGACCTAGCGGGGGCTTTCTTT.

The CDR3 here is CSATSGGATNEQFF. The DNA for the CDR3 is TGCAGTGCTACCAGCGGGGGGGCGACCAATGAGCAGTTCTTC. The V gene is TRBV20-1, the J gene TRBJ2-1; 10 bases match TRBD2. Germline V lookup: CDR1 DFQATT, CDR2 SNEGSKA (reference sequence). The J segment lost 6 bases and the V segment lost 4 bases, leaving 6 bases of the junction unmatched. This CDR3 comprises 14 residues.

The V call is TRBV6-1, the J call TRBJ2-1; TRBD2 matches at 7 bases. J was trimmed by 1 base and V by 4 bases; bases with no gene match: 4. CDR1 and CDR2 (germline): MNHNS, SASEGT. CDR3 length equals 15 residues. The chain's CDR3 is CASSGGRESYNEQFF. DNA for the CDR3: TGTGCCAGCAGTGGGGGGAGGGAATCCTACAATGAGCAGTTCTTC.